The T cell receptor beta chain described here comes from a study of control samples from healthy donors and cancer patients. The V and J ends lost 5 bases and 7 bases, in that order; junction bases with no gene match: 7. This CDR3 region has 14 residues. Looked up from germline, CDR1 is SGHVS and CDR2 is FQNEAQ. This clone was seen only a few times. TCRdb's table, derived via immunoSEQ multiplex PCR, lists solely in-frame clones and lacks some. The data contain 120,000 to 150,000 clones, around nine tenths of them seen just once; the ten biggest clones take up about 4.9%. The receptor was derived from a man younger than 40 in good health. The rearrangement joins TRBV7-8 to TRBJ2-1; 8 positions agree with TRBD2. The sequencing input was blood. As DNA, the CDR3 is TGTGCCAGCAGCCCTCGGGAGGGGACGAATGAGCAGTTCTTC. Its protein product is CASSPREGTNEQFF. The whole variable domain, remainder taken from reference TRBV7-8 and TRBJ2-1, is GAGVSQSPRYKVAKRGQDVALRCDPISGHVSLFWYQQALGQGPEFLTYFQNEAQLDKSGLPSDRFFAERPEGSVSTLKIQRTQQEDSAVYLCASSPREGTNEQFFGPGTRLTVL.